This T cell receptor beta chain was found in a study of identifying expanded T cells in peripheral blood. Study-wide findings and caveats: Variance in clone template counts between approximately two-week samples significantly increased with total template count across all healthy donors. Differentially abundant clones: roughly 1.3 between replicates, about 15 at roughly 13 days, under 25 at four.

Remarks on this clone: What it recognizes is unknown. One junction end does not reproduce the germline sequence, and a read error may be involved.

CDR3 length: 13 amino acids. Looked up from germline, CDR1 is MNHNS and CDR2 is SASEGT. Using immunoSEQ multiplex PCR, the repertoire was profiled, and TCRdb retains in-frame clones only, with some absent. The table lists under 130,000 clones, about 89% of them singletons, with 16% in the top ten. Collection occurred without any documented infections or immune events in donors. Sequencing was performed on blood. The rearrangement links TRBV6-1 to TRBJ2-2; D perhaps matches TRBD1 (5 bases). The receptor comes from a person aged 18 to 69 in good health. CDR3 sequence: CVSRQLNTGELFF. CDR3 sequence (DNA): TGTGTCAGCAGACAGCTGAACACCGGGGAGCTGTTTTTT.